The 11 T cell receptor beta chains presented below share a single source sample, sequenced in a study of CD8+ T cells in alopecia areata. Treatment noted: oral pan-JAK inhibitor, 5-10 mg twice daily. As the sequencing template, cDNA was produced by extracting RNA and reverse transcribing it. Only in-frame clones appear in the TCRdb table, and some are missing; sequencing was by immunoSEQ multiplex PCR. The sample consists of around 210,000 clones, around 66% of them appearing once. This sample comprised CD4+ T cells sorted from blood, obtained at week 4, from a patient treated with tofacitinib. Receptor source: a human donor with alopecia areata.

DNA for the CDR3: TGCGCCAGCAGCTTGGGGCACGCGACAAACTATGGCTACACCTTC. Its protein is CASSLGHATNYGYTF. This chain links TRBV5-1 with TRBJ1-2; D is unclear. This CDR3 has 15 amino acids. Germline CDR1 SGHRS, CDR2 YFSETQ. V dropped 0 bases and J dropped 2 bases, with 11 bases sitting between them.

The chain is built from TRBV7-2 and TRBJ2-3; the D gene is possibly TRBD2 (5 bases). V dropped 0 bases and J dropped 1 base, with 8 bases sitting between them. CDR1 and CDR2 (germline): SGHTA, FQGNSA. The CDR3 totals 15 residues. The CDR3 bases are TGTGCCAGCAGCTTAGCCGGACTTGGCACAGATACGCAGTATTTT. Encoded protein: CASSLAGLGTDTQYF.

J is TRBJ1-1 and V is TRBV4-2; 7 positions agree with TRBD1. CDR3 length: 14 amino acids. Germline CDR1 LGHNA, CDR2 YNFKEQ. V lost 0 bases, J lost 6 bases, and 4 bases stayed unmatched. This CDR3 reads CASSQDHRGPEAFF. The CDR3 DNA follows: TGTGCCAGCAGCCAAGATCACAGGGGACCTGAAGCTTTCTTT.

J is TRBJ2-7 and V is TRBV7-2; possibly TRBD1 for D (6 bases). V was clipped by 3 bases and J by 3 bases, with 12 bases between them. The CDR3 runs 14 residues. Germline V gene lookup returns CDR1 SGHTA and CDR2 FQGNSA. CDR3 nucleotide sequence: TGTGCCAGCAGCTTTAGGGGGACACTCTACGAGCAGTACTTC. Encoded protein: CASSFRGTLYEQYF. Full variable domain (missing parts from reference TRBV7-2 and TRBJ2-7): GAGVSQSPSNKVTEKGKDVELRCDPISGHTALYWYRQSLGQGLEFLIYFQGNSAPDKSGLPSDRFSAERTGGSVSTLTIQRTQQEDSAVYLCASSFRGTLYEQYFGPGTRLTVT.

Only one count was recorded for this clone. The chain joins TRBV25-1 to TRBJ2-7; D is perhaps TRBD2 (6 bases). The CDR3 extends over 12 amino acids. Germline CDR1 reads MGHDK; CDR2 reads SYGVNS. The V end was cut by 9 bases, the J end by 5 bases, with 14 bases between. The CDR3 spells CASRRGENEQYF. The CDR3 nucleotides read TGTGCCAGTAGGAGGGGAGAAAACGAGCAGTACTTC.

V gene TRBV5-1 combines with J gene TRBJ2-7, with 7 positions matching TRBD1. J lost 5 bases, V lost 4 bases, and 9 bases had no gene match. The CDR3 consists of 14 residues. CDR1 SGHRS and CDR2 YFSETQ come from the germline V gene. The CDR3: CASSPSTGIDEQYF. In DNA form, the CDR3 reads TGCGCCAGCAGCCCTTCGACAGGGATCGACGAGCAGTACTTC.

This clone was seen just once. In DNA, the CDR3 is TGTGCCAGCAGCCAAGAGATCACTCCTACGCAGTATTTT. Translating gives CASSQEITPTQYF. The chain employs TRBV14 and TRBJ2-3, with no clear D. Germline CDR1 is SGHDN and CDR2 is FVKESK. The CDR3 loop spans 13 amino acids. The V end lost 0 bases, the J end lost 8 bases, and 9 bases lay between the germline ends.

To note about this clone: At the DNA level, this CDR3 is encoded by other sequences in the same sample as well. V usage is TRBV27 and J usage is TRBJ2-6; no definite D call. The CDR3 runs to 13 residues. The germline gives CDR1 MNHEY, CDR2 SMNVEV (reference sequence). Trimming left V 3 bases short and J 4 bases short, with 4 bases between. CDR3 protein: CASSFSGANVLTF. Written as DNA, the CDR3 is TGTGCCAGCAGTTTCTCGGGGGCCAACGTCCTGACTTTC.

Remarks on this clone: The junction departs from the called germline gene at one end, perhaps through a read error. CDR3 DNA sequence: TGCAGTGCTAGACTGACAGGGGGCGACCCCTTC. Its translation is CSARLTGGDPF. The gene calls are TRBV20-1 and TRBJ1-2; 10 nucleotides agree with TRBD1. This CDR3 is 11 amino acids long. From germline, CDR1 is DFQATT and CDR2 SNEGSKA (reference sequence).

The genes are TRBV6-5 and TRBJ2-7, with D possibly called TRBD1 or TRBD2 (5 bases each). CDR3 length: 16 amino acids. The germline V gene has CDR1 MNHEY and CDR2 SVGAGI. Between the trimmed V and J ends, which lost 4 bases and 5 bases, there was a span of 21 bases. CDR3 coding DNA: TGTGCCAGCAGTTCCTCCCGCCCTTCACTAGGGGACGAGCAGTACTTC. Amino acid sequence: CASSSSRPSLGDEQYF.

The rearrangement uses TRBV29-1 and TRBJ2-4; D unresolved. V was trimmed by 6 bases and J by 6 bases, leaving 12 bases between them. CDR1 is SQVTM, CDR2 ANQGSEA, per germline. There are 12 residues in the CDR3. CDR3 sequence (DNA): TGCAGCGTCGTAGTGGGTCCAAACATTCAGTACTTC. This translates into CSVVVGPNIQYF.